This note documents a single T cell receptor beta chain sequence. The PCR used 60 Vbeta and 13 Jbeta primers. How the authors handled the data: Later, roughly 86 million unique TCR beta chains were counted in an analysis, and approximately 10 million of them were shared. Data came from immunoSEQ multiplex PCR; TCRdb stores just in-frame clones and leaves some out. V and J calls and clone size are as listed in that table; D and trimming were resolved from the DNA. The repertoire holds a few hundred thousand clones, with approximately 68% as singletons. This record comes from a study of cytomegalovirus exposure and HLA in healthy donors. Sequencing used PBMCs. The receptor comes from a woman under 40 in good health and CMV-seronegative.

CDR3 in DNA: TGCGCCAGCAGTGATGGGGGGGGGATTTATAACGAGCAGTACTTC. Residues: CASSDGGGIYNEQYF. The rearrangement joins TRBV10-2 to TRBJ2-7, with TRBD2 identical over 7 bases. The CDR3 runs to 15 residues. V lost 3 bases to trimming and J lost 5 bases; unmatched junction nucleotides: 10. Germline-derived CDR1 and CDR2 are WSHSY and SAAADI.